Below, one TCR beta chain is given with its context. The antigen is unknown. Clones were read by immunoSEQ multiplex PCR, and TCRdb kept only the in-frame ones, dropping some. The sample lists around 37,000 clones, more than 85% seen once, with approximately 0.27% in the top ten. The germline CDR1 and CDR2 sequences are SEHNR and FQNEAQ (reference sequence). V lost 5 bases and J lost 6, with 19 bases in between. The CDR3 spans 15 residues. This record belongs to a study of PD-1 blockade in classical Hodgkin lymphoma. As for the study in general: Administration of nivolumab to patients was at 3 mg/kg intravenously every 2 weeks.

The time point denotes: cycle 4 day 1 (C4D1), after five to seven weeks of nivolumab. All patients relapsed after autologous stem cell transplantation, and brentuximab vedotin exposure varied. Magnetic negative selection of thawed PBMCs was the method by which CD4+ T cells were purified. When best responses were assessed, they were complete response, partial response or progressive disease. Notes on the study in general: By C4D1, diversity of CD4+ TCRs had risen significantly, whereas that of CD8+ TCRs had not.

This TCR derives from a human donor with classical Hodgkin lymphoma. The sequencing used CD4+ T cells from blood, collected before the fourth cycle of nivolumab. J is TRBJ1-2 and V is TRBV7-9; TRBD1 might be the D (5 bases). CDR3 nucleotide sequence: TGTGCCAGCAGCATCTATAGGGGTCCGGTCAATGGCTACACCTTC. Translated, it gives CASSIYRGPVNGYTF.